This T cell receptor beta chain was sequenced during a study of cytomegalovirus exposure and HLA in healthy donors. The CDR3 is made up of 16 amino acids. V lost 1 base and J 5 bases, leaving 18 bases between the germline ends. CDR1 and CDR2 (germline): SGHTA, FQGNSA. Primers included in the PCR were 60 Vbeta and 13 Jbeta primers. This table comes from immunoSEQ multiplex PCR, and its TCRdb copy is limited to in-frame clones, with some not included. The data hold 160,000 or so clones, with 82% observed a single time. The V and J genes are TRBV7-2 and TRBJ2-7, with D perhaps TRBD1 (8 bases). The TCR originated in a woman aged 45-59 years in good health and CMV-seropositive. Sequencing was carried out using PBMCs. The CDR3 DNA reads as TGTGCCAGCAGCTTAGTCGGGGGGACAGGTGGGGACGAGCAGTACTTC. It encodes CASSLVGGTGGDEQYF. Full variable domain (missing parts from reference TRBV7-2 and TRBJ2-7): GAGVSQSPSNKVTEKGKDVELRCDPISGHTALYWYRQSLGQGLEFLIYFQGNSAPDKSGLPSDRFSAERTGGSVSTLTIQRTQQEDSAVYLCASSLVGGTGGDEQYFGPGTRLTVT.